These 17 T cell receptor beta chains were sequenced from one sample in a study of TIL therapy for anti-PD-1-resistant metastatic lung cancer. Time point here: pre-treatment sample, taken before nivolumab and TIL therapy. This was the immunoSEQ v3 assay. Measured with immunoSEQ multiplex PCR; TCRdb has only the in-frame clones, and not every one. The sample records approximately 45,000 clones, around 79% being singletons. This specimen consisted of blood, obtained at baseline. The receptor set was obtained from a man in his sixties or seventies with non-small cell lung cancer.

Only a few counts were recorded for this clone. The CDR3 here is CAWWQGAAEAFF. The CDR3 DNA reads as TGTGCCTGGTGGCAGGGGGCTGCTGAAGCTTTCTTT. V gene TRBV30 combines with J gene TRBJ1-1, with 8 nucleotides matching TRBD1. This CDR3 comprises 12 residues. Trimming took 5 bases from V and 6 from J; bases not matched to a gene: 5. Germline CDR1 reads GTSNPN; CDR2 reads SVGIG (reference sequence).

By share, this clone counts as medium-sized. This chain joins TRBV10-1 and TRBJ2-7, with D possibly TRBD2 on 5 matching bases. The ends were cut back, 2 bases at V and 9 bases at J, with 14 bases in the middle. Germline V gene sequence: CDR1 WNHNN, CDR2 SYGVQD (reference sequence). The CDR3 is 13 residues long. The CDR3 loop is CASSEGEGRGQYF. The CDR3 DNA reads as TGCGCCAGCAGTGAGGGGGAAGGGAGAGGGCAGTACTTC.

V gene TRBV2 combines with J gene TRBJ1-1; tentatively, D is TRBD1 (5 bases). The CDR3 consists of 12 residues. V was trimmed by 10 bases and J by 0 bases, leaving 9 bases between them. The V gene's germline CDR1 is SNHLY and CDR2 FYNNEI. The CDR3 nucleotides read TGTGCCATCGACAGATTGAACACTGAAGCTTTCTTT. As protein: CAIDRLNTEAFF.

The rearrangement uses TRBV11-3 and TRBJ1-6, with D perhaps TRBD1 (5 bases). The CDR3 runs to 14 residues. Trimming cost V 0 bases and J 8 bases, with 8 bases left between them. Germline assignment: CDR1 SGHNT and CDR2 YENEEA. The CDR3 reads CASSLDQGHSPLHF. CDR3 bases: TGTGCCAGCAGCTTAGATCAGGGTCATTCACCCCTCCACTTT.

CDR3 nucleotide sequence: TGTGCCAGCAGTTTACTAATTGGGGGAAATGAGCAGTTCTTC. It translates to CASSLLIGGNEQFF. The chain has TRBV28 and TRBJ2-1; D is perhaps TRBD1 or TRBD2 (5 bases each). In germline, CDR1 is MDHEN, CDR2 SYDVKM. The CDR3 covers 14 residues. V was pared by 2 bases and J by 7 bases, with 12 bases between.

The chain combines TRBV27 with TRBJ2-7; TRBD2 matches at 12 bases. J was trimmed by 2 bases and V by 4 bases; bases with no gene match: 9. Looked up from germline, CDR1 is MNHEY and CDR2 is SMNVEV (reference sequence). CDR3 size: 17 residues. The CDR3 spells CASSSRTSGTSPYEQYF. DNA for the CDR3: TGTGCCAGCAGTTCACGGACTAGCGGGACCAGCCCCTACGAGCAGTACTTC.

The chain links TRBV10-3 to TRBJ1-1; 7 bases align to TRBD1. This CDR3 comprises 14 residues. From germline, CDR1 is ENHRY and CDR2 SYGVKD. The trim removed 5 bases at V and 0 bases at J, leaving 3 bases unmatched. The CDR3 nucleotides are TGTGCCATCAGTACGGGACAGATGAACACTGAAGCTTTCTTT. Amino acid sequence: CAISTGQMNTEAFF.

This chain joins TRBV5-6 and TRBJ2-7, with 8 positions matching TRBD2. After removal of 4 bases from V and 3 bases from J, the junction contained 9 bases not matched to a gene. CDR1 is SGHDT, CDR2 YYEEEE, per germline. CDR3 length equals 15 residues. The DNA of the CDR3 is TGTGCCAGCAGCCACAAGACTAGCGCCCACTACGAGCAGTACTTC. Protein product: CASSHKTSAHYEQYF. Filled out from reference TRBV5-6 and TRBJ2-7, the complete variable domain reads DAGVTQSPTHLIKTRGQQVTLRCSPKSGHDTVSWYQQALGQGPQFIFQYYEEEERQRGNFPDRFSGHQFPNYSSELNVNALLLGDSALYLCASSHKTSAHYEQYFGPGTRLTVT.

The chain carries TRBV2 and TRBJ2-3; D remains unclear. V lost 2 bases and J lost 4, with 13 bases in between. This CDR3 contains 15 residues. CDR1 is SNHLY and CDR2 is FYNNEI in the germline V gene. Written as DNA, the CDR3 is TGTGCCAGCAGTGAAAGAGGCGGCGTCGCAGATACGCAGTATTTT. It specifies CASSERGGVADTQYF. Looking up the rest from reference TRBV2 and TRBJ2-3 gives the full variable domain: EPEVTQTPSHQVTQMGQEVILRCVPISNHLYFYWYRQILGQKVEFLVSFYNNEISEKSEIFDDQFSVERPDGSNFTLKIRSTKLEDSAMYFCASSERGGVADTQYFGPGTRLTVL.

The V and J genes are TRBV27 and TRBJ2-1; D possibly corresponds to TRBD2 (5 bases). Deletions cut 10 bases from V and 8 bases from J, with 18 bases between. Germline V gene lookup returns CDR1 MNHEY and CDR2 SMNVEV (reference sequence). The CDR3 covers 13 residues. CDR3 sequence: CATTGRAGDEQFF. CDR3 coding DNA: TGTGCCACCACGGGAAGGGCCGGCGATGAGCAGTTCTTC.

This chain joins TRBV4-2 and TRBJ2-7; D is possibly TRBD2 (6 bases). The CDR3 loop spans 15 amino acids. Germline assignment: CDR1 LGHNA and CDR2 YNFKEQ. The V end was cut by 0 bases, the J end by 1 base, with 10 bases between. CDR3 nucleotide sequence: TGTGCCAGCAGCCAAGAATCGGAGGGGTCCTACGAGCAGTACTTC. Translated, it gives CASSQESEGSYEQYF.

The genes are TRBV5-1 and TRBJ2-1; D may be TRBD2 (6 bases). The V end lost 2 bases, the J end lost 12 bases, and 18 bases lay between the germline ends. Germline V gives CDR1 SGHRS, CDR2 YFSETQ. The CDR3 runs to 14 residues. The CDR3 bases are TGCGCCAGCAGCTTTTCCGGGAGCCCGGCGGGGCAGTTCTTC. This codes for CASSFSGSPAGQFF.

The chain couples TRBV11-1 to TRBJ2-7, with D hard to call. CDR1 is SGHAT, CDR2 FQDESV, per germline (reference sequence). V lost 1 base to trimming and J lost 5 bases, with 15 bases between them. This CDR3 region has 15 residues. Here the CDR3 DNA reads TGTGCCAGCAGCTTAGAGGGTCTAGTGGAGAACGAGCAGTACTTC. Protein: CASSLEGLVENEQYF.

This clone is medium-sized by share. The rearrangement joins TRBV28 to TRBJ1-2, with 9 bases lining up with TRBD1. The CDR3 runs to 12 residues. Losses at the gene ends were 8 bases for V and 8 bases for J; bases not matched to a gene: 6. Germline loops: CDR1 MDHEN, CDR2 SYDVKM. CDR3 bases: TGTGCCAGCGGGAGGGGGACAGGGGGCTACACCTTC. The encoded protein is CASGRGTGGYTF.

Only a few counts were recorded for this clone. The chain employs TRBV9 and TRBJ1-1; D possibly corresponds to TRBD1 (6 bases). Trimming stripped 3 bases from V and 1 base from J, with 7 bases between. Germline assignment: CDR1 SGDLS and CDR2 YYNGEE. CDR3 length: 13 residues. CDR3 amino acids: CASSEQGNTEAFF. As DNA, the CDR3 is TGTGCCAGCAGCGAACAGGGGAACACTGAAGCTTTCTTT.

The CDR3 DNA sequence: TGTGCCACGGGGGAGACTAGCGTTAAAAATGAGCAGTTCTTC. Protein product: CATGETSVKNEQFF. This rearrangement joins TRBV10-3 to TRBJ2-1, with 8 bases that match TRBD2. CDR1 is ENHRY and CDR2 is SYGVKD in the germline V gene. The CDR3 totals 14 residues. The V and J ends lost 10 bases and 7 bases, in that order; junction bases with no gene match: 12.

The gene calls are TRBV6-5 and TRBJ2-1; D gene ambiguous. CDR3 length: 13 residues. The V and J ends lost 4 bases and 5 bases respectively, with 9 bases between them. Germline V gene lookup returns CDR1 MNHEY and CDR2 SVGAGI. CDR3 DNA: TGTGCCAGCAGTTCGGGCAGCCACAATGAGCAGTTCTTC. Residues: CASSSGSHNEQFF.